The sequence of this T cell receptor (beta chain) was determined in a study of CD8 T cells in Susac syndrome. Study-level background: Susac syndrome patients were untreated, on corticosteroids with some adding intravenous immunoglobulin, or on intravenous immunoglobulin only.

The RNA input was 0.5 to 1 ug, and it was reverse transcribed with random hexamers. TCRdb analysed the immunoSEQ multiplex PCR reads with MiXCR anew, one entry per CDR3 protein. This sample carries some 250,000 distinct CDR3 sequences, almost 97% of them seen once, and the ten largest clones take about 0.094%. The origin of this receptor is a human donor with Susac syndrome. The specimen was CD4+ T cells from PBMCs.

The CDR3 nucleotides are TGCACCAGCAGCCAAGCTCGGATCCACCAGAGAAACACCATATATTTT. Residues: CTSSQARIHQRNTIYF. The chain couples TRBV1 to TRBJ1-3. TRBV1 represents a pseudogene. The CDR3 is 16 residues long.